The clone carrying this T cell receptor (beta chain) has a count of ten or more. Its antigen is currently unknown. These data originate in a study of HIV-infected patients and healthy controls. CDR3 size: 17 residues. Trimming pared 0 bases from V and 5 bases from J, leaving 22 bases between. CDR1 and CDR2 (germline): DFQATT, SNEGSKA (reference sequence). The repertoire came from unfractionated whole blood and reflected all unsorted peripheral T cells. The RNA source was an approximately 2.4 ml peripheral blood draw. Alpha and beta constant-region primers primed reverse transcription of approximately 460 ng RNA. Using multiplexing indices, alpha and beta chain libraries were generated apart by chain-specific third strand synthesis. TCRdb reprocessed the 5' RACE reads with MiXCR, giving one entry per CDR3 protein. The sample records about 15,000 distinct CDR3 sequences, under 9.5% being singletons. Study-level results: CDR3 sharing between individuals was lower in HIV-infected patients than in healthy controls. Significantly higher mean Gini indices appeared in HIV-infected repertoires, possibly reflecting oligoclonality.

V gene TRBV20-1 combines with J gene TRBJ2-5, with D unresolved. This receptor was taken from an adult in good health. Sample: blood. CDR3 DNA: TGCAGTGCTAGAGATAAACCTCCTCGTTTGGCCGACGAGACCCAGTACTTC. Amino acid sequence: CSARDKPPRLADETQYF.